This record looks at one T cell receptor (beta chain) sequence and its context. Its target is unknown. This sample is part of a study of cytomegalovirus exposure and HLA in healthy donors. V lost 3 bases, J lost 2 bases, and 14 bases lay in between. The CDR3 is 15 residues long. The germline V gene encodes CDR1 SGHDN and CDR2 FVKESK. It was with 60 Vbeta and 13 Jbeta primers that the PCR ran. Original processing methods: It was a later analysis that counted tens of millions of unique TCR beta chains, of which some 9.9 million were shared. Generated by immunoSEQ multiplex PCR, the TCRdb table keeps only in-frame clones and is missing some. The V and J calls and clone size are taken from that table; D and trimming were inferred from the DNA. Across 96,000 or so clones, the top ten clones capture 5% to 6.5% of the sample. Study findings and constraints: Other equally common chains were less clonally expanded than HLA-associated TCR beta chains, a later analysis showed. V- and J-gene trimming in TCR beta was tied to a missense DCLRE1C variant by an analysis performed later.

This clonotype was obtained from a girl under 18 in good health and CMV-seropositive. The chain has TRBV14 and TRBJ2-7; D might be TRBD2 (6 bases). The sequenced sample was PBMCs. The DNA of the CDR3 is TGTGCCAGCAGCCACCCGGGGGAAACCCCCTACGAGCAGTACTTC. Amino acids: CASSHPGETPYEQYF.